The source of this T cell receptor (beta chain) is a study of identical twins (dated by TCRdb to 2016 to 2017). About the full investigation: The study deep-sequenced TCR alpha and beta repertoires from monozygotic twins, unrelated adults of various ages and cord blood to test whether fetal clonotypes persist. To rule out contamination, the twin experiments were replicated at different times with different library preparation protocols.

General study outcomes and caveats: Because the same donors could not be followed over many years, the conclusions depended on cross-sectional statistical analysis. Out-of-frame TCR alpha sequences shared between twins showed an excess of low generation-probability sequences compared with coincidental sharing between unrelated individuals. The excess sharing between twins in beta out-of-frame sequences was weaker because fewer shared sequences reduced the signal-to-noise ratio. Abundant cord blood beta clonotypes had fewer insertions, young adult naive repertoires showed a similar but weaker trend, and memory repertoires showed no such trend. Invariant T cells such as MAIT and iNKT could partly confound zero-insertion analyses, although diverse VJ usage argued against such confounding for most clonotypes. Recombination models systematically underestimated out-of-frame TCR alpha sharing in monozygotic twins but agreed with sharing between unrelated individuals.

According to the germline V gene, CDR1 reads SGHTA and CDR2 reads FQGNSA. V and J are truncated by 4 bases and 3 bases respectively, leaving an intervening sequence of 16 bases. Spanning cysteine to phenylalanine, the CDR3 consists of 15 amino acids. The sequence is cut down to CDR3 DNA, 45 bases in frame from base 1. Only healthy Caucasian donors were included. The twin cohort comprised three pairs of female monozygotic twins, all aged about 18 to 29 years. Peripheral blood mononuclear cells were the source from which RNA for the TCR libraries was isolated. The method was 5' RACE. Sequenced on an Illumina HiSeq 2000. A universal primer binding site was added through template switching, and the final cDNA carried a unique molecular identifier so that TCR cDNA molecules could be counted accurately. First-strand cDNA for TCR alpha and beta chains was synthesized from specific primers in the conserved constant-segment region. To control for contamination, each cDNA library was double barcoded with a SMART-Mk sample barcode plus Illumina barcodes. Two successive PCR steps introduced TruSeq adapter sequences along with Illumina sample barcodes. The TCR alpha and beta cDNA libraries were sequenced on the Illumina HiSeq platform using custom primers. As for how the authors treated the data: Unique molecular identifiers were extracted from raw reads with MiGEC, and CDR3 positions were determined with MiXCR. Recombination models were inferred per individual with the repgenHMM and IGoR tools using an EM algorithm. Shared clonotype analysis was performed with the tcR package in R, normalizing sharing by the product of cloneset sizes. Out-of-frame nonproductive sequences were analyzed to study raw recombination free of thymic and clonal selection effects. TCRdb applied fastp at Q25 and MiXCR to the public reads, then kept only in-frame beta chains. For every CDR3 protein sequence, its rows merge into one entry that carries the most common genes and DNA. These V and J calls originate from TCRdb's pipeline instead of the authors' own analysis. This sample lists roughly 690,000 distinct CDR3 sequences; 21% were detected once. Of the sample, 4% to 4.5% falls within the top ten clones.

As regards this clonotype: Its antigen is still unknown. Base-call qualities are not available, and no considerably larger clone is one nucleotide away.

The same data also went into a second study, on T cells expressing NK-cell markers. Per the second study: TCR beta-chain repertoires were profiled in sorted CD3+CD56+NKG2C+, CD3+CD56+NKG2C- and CD3+CD56-NKG2C+ T-cell subsets from about 8 donors. Seven of the eight sequenced donors were HCMV-seropositive and one was HCMV-seronegative. To restrict sorting to alphabetaTCR-expressing T cells, an anti-gammadeltaTCR antibody was added in several experiments. For about 6 donors, the dominant CD3+CD56+NKG2C+ clonotypes were among the top 10 CD8+ clonotypes and accounted for about 1.0-7.0% of CD8+ T cells. Those dominant clonotypes were again the most abundant among CD3+CD56-NKG2C+ cells in a handful of donors, at about 28.3-60.1%. Whether the expanded NKG2C-expressing T cell clones were specific for HCMV antigens was left unclear. The study sequenced eight donors, all healthy volunteers chosen at random: three men and five women. A commercial ELISA kit detecting HCMV-specific IgG in serum was used to determine HCMV serostatus. Bulk peripheral blood T-cell repertoires were additionally sequenced from unsorted PBMC for 5 or 6 donors. MIGEC was used to demultiplex reads and group the reads by UMI, and MiTCR was used to assemble and quantify clonotypes. To exclude erroneous sequences, only TCR cDNA sequences supported by at least two reads were retained. The tcR package was used for downstream repertoire analysis, and clonotypes were matched across fractions by CDR3 nucleotide sequence plus V segment. VDJmatch was used to annotate antigen specificity against VDJdb, with one amino acid substitution in CDR3 permitted.

This TCR came from a young woman in good health. Sequencing used PBMCs. The sequence is built from TRBV7-2 and TRBJ2-7, with the D segment possibly TRBD1 or TRBD2, each aligning over 6 bases. The CDR3 corresponds to CASSSRTAGGYEQYF. The nucleotide sequence reads as follows: TGTGCCAGCAGCTCCAGGACAGCCGGGGGCTACGAGCAGTACTTC.